This T cell receptor beta chain was sequenced during a study of T cells in Graves' hyperthyroidism and ophthalmopathy (dated by TCRdb to the late 2010s). Describing the broader study: Peripheral blood was sampled at the time of initial diagnosis, prior to any treatment. To identify TCR V-J signatures that set the groups apart, the researchers used a discovery cohort of about a hundred patients, made up of around 40 with Graves' ophthalmopathy and about 60 with stable Graves' hyperthyroidism. Prospective prediction of ophthalmopathy was tested in an independent validation cohort consisting of roughly 20 hyperthyroidism patients and more than 15 patients who later progressed to ophthalmopathy. The 100 discovery patients were divided at random into training and test sets in a 7:3 ratio. Thyroid tissue and blood T-cell repertoires from about 6 Graves' hyperthyroidism patients were also compared in the study. Following sampling, methimazole starting at 30 mg daily was given to hyperthyroidism patients, and high-dose intravenous methylprednisolone was given to ophthalmopathy patients. TCR Vbeta CDR3 sequencing of 140 or so peripheral blood samples (roughly 41 ophthalmopathy, approximately 80 hyperthyroidism and roughly 17 progressor patients) is reported in the paper. Summary of the overall study and its limitations: A 13 V-J signature model separated ophthalmopathy from stable hyperthyroidism, with over 85% sensitivity and roughly 84% specificity in cross-validation and 80%/75% in testing. Sample size was not statistically predetermined, and investigators were not blinded to group allocation. During validation, the model predicted progression to ophthalmopathy a median of approximately 6.5 months ahead of onset, with around 71% sensitivity and 72% to 85% specificity. Blood samples also contained most of the expanded thyroid clonotypes (frequency above 0.001), which suggests that blood repertoires may reflect thyroid immune responses.

CDR1 and CDR2, looked up from the germline V gene (reference sequence), are DFQATT and SNEGSKA. Trimming leaves V shorter by 1 base and J shorter by 2 bases, with the junction holding 18 bases beyond the gene matches. The CDR3 sequence holds 19 residues, the cysteine and phenylalanine included. The only DNA kept is the CDR3, 57 bases in frame from the first base. The TCR beta CDR3 regions were amplified from RNA transcripts. The first round of RT-PCR for the TCR CDR3 was performed with the HTBI primer set and the Qiagen OneStep RT-PCR kit. Libraries were constructed in a second round of multiplex PCR, after which size selection and purification were carried out. Libraries were sequenced paired-end with 100 bp reads on an Illumina HiSeq2000. In the paper's pipeline: Raw data were processed with SOAPnuke, discarding reads with adapters, uncalled bases, mean Phred below 15, or no exact constant-primer or identifier match. High-quality paired reads were merged using COPE v1.2.5, and each unique nucleotide sequence was defined as a clonotype. Clonotypes were aligned to IMGT TRBV, TRBD and TRBJ reference segments using MiTCR v1.1. The analysis was restricted to V-J combinations with a frequency above 0.0001, which together covered roughly 99% of the repertoires. The TCS score was defined as the ratio of F50 (clonal expansion) to E x V (chaos), calculated using BLOSUM62-based TCRdist between CDR3 peptides within each V-J. Welch's t-statistics and random forest reduced around 510 V-J features to about 13, which were used in a naive Bayes classifier (R e1071). In TCRdb, the public reads were trimmed at Q25 with fastp and aligned with MiXCR, with productive beta chains retained. Here each entry gathers all rows of one CDR3 protein and keeps the most common genes and DNA. TCRdb, not the authors, supplied the V and J calls. Counted in this sample were 500,000 to 600,000 distinct CDR3 sequences; 15% to 20% of them appeared once. The top ten hold roughly 47% of the sample.

This clonotype occurred many times. Its antigen specificity is not known. Base qualities are missing; no much larger clone stands one base away. Moderately to severely active disease, a Clinical Activity Score of at least 3, a NOSPECS grade of at least 4, and a duration under 3 months were present in ophthalmopathy patients. Exclusion was applied to patients with uncontrolled infections, other autoimmune diseases, pregnancy or lactation. Diagnoses relied on clinical symptoms, serum thyroxine and TRAb, thyroid ultrasound and orbital computed tomography. PBMCs were separated from roughly 10 ml of fresh peripheral blood using Ficoll-Paque density gradient centrifugation. Trizol reagent was used to extract total RNA, and RNA quality was then checked on an Agilent 2100 Bioanalyzer.

The TCR was taken from a man in his forties with Graves' ophthalmopathy. The material sequenced was blood. Rearrangement joined TRBV20-1 to TRBJ2-5; a stretch of 8 junction bases matches TRBD2. The DNA sequence is as follows: TGCAGTGCTAGAGGGAGGGGGGTAGCGGGACAATGGTTACAAGAGACCCAGTACTTC. This yields the protein CSARGRGVAGQWLQETQYF.